This T cell receptor beta chain came from a study of beta chain features in type 1 diabetes. Study-level points and caveats: Across all four CD4+ subsets, people with type 1 diabetes showed modestly shorter TCRB CDR3s. Any HLA-type effect on TCRB rearrangement remained unresolved here.

This clone was seen only a few times. As yet, its antigen is unknown. Germline values: CDR1 MDHEN, CDR2 SYDVKM. V lost 1 base, J lost 8 bases, and 6 bases stayed unmatched. The CDR3 has 16 amino acids. Expressed TCRB transcripts were sequenced, since all the RNA that had been isolated was reverse transcribed. Clones were read by immunoSEQ multiplex PCR, and TCRdb kept only the in-frame ones, dropping some. The sample lists almost 350,000 clones, roughly 8.8% occurring once. Sequencing was performed on central memory CD4+ T cells from blood. The chain has TRBV28 and TRBJ2-1, with 12 bases lining up with TRBD2. This TCR derives from a man aged 25-45 years with type 1 diabetes. The CDR3 protein is CASSLSRTSGVDEQFF. The CDR3 DNA reads as TGTGCCAGCAGTTTATCTCGGACTAGCGGGGTCGATGAGCAGTTCTTC.